This T cell receptor (beta chain) came from a study of blood T cells in healthy people across ages. Only one count was recorded for this clonotype. Its antigen remains unknown. Germline trimming cut 6 bases from V and 0 bases from J; bases unmatched to any gene: 4. The V gene's germline CDR1 is SGHAT and CDR2 FQDESV (reference sequence). This CDR3 spans 16 amino acids. The study's findings and limits: CMV infection status of these donors was not known.

The authors ran a second PCR of 7 to 11 cycles using a sample-barcoded 5' primer and a J-beta primer mix. Carrying 12 random nucleotides, a template-switch adaptor labeled each individual cDNA molecule. Each CDR3 protein gets one entry after TCRdb re-called the 5' RACE reads with MiXCR. The data hold about 580,000 distinct CDR3 sequences, with 40% to 55% observed a single time. This TCR was sampled from a man aged 80 or over in good health. The J gene is TRBJ2-1, the V gene TRBV11-1; 11 positions agree with TRBD1. The sequencing sample was made of blood. The CDR3 DNA is TGTGCCAGCAGTCTAGGACAGGGGGCCTCCTACAATGAGCAGTTCTTC. Amino acid sequence: CASSLGQGASYNEQFF. Drawing the rest from reference TRBV11-1 and TRBJ2-1, the complete variable domain is EAEVAQSPRYKITEKSQAVAFWCDPISGHATLYWYRQILGQGPELLVQFQDESVVDDSQLPKDRFSAERLKGVDSTLKIQPAELGDSAMYLCASSLGQGASYNEQFFGPGTRLTVL.